This T cell receptor (beta chain) was profiled in a study of blood T cell repertoires in COVID-19. This clone was counted only a few times. V shed 5 bases and J shed 2 bases, with 7 bases lying between them. CDR1 is LNHDA, CDR2 SQIVND, per germline (reference sequence). CDR3 size: 13 residues. Repertoires were generated with immunoSEQ multiplex PCR, while TCRdb's copy carries only in-frame clones and drops some. The top ten hold 4.5% to 6% of the sample, which has tens of thousands of clones, about 90% seen once. The chain recombines TRBV19 with TRBJ1-3; D gene ambiguous. Sequenced sample: peripheral blood. This sequence was found in an older man in a cohort sampled during active COVID-19. The CDR3 region is CASSFSPGNTIYF. The CDR3 nucleotides read TGTGCCAGTAGTTTCTCTCCTGGAAACACCATATATTTT.